This paragraph covers one T cell receptor (beta chain) sequence. MiXCR, run by TCRdb on the RT-PCR reads, gives a single entry per CDR3 protein. Seen here are some 200,000 distinct CDR3 sequences, about 40% observed once, and the top ten hold 33%. This entry is derived from a study of patients and donors after allogeneic stem cell transplantation. This CDR3 is 16 amino acids long. Germline values: CDR1 SGHRS, CDR2 YFSETQ. After removal of 0 bases from V and 0 bases from J, the junction contained 4 bases not matched to a gene. The source is a human donor who was either an allogeneic HSCT recipient or a stem cell or donor lymphocyte infusion donor (not recorded which). It is not recorded whose cells these are; they may come from a transplant donor. The gene calls are TRBV5-1 and TRBJ2-5, with 8 bases that match TRBD2. The sample taken for sequencing was blood, either unsorted or a sorted T cell fraction (not recorded which). The CDR3 is CASSLEAGGNQETQYF. The CDR3 DNA follows: TGCGCCAGCAGCTTGGAGGCGGGAGGCAACCAAGAGACCCAGTACTTC.